These 13 T cell receptor beta chains originate from one sample sequenced in a study of T-cell memory formation after mild COVID-19. TCRdb used MiXCR to reprocess the 5' RACE reads, holding one entry per CDR3 protein. The table lists some 110,000 distinct CDR3 sequences, around an eighth of them singletons. The source material was PBMCs or a T cell subset sorted from them (not recorded which). The receptor set was obtained from an adult woman who had mild COVID-19 (a few samples of this study predate the infection). Cell type and time point are not known.

Only a few counts were recorded for this clonotype. The chain links TRBV10-3 to TRBJ2-6; no firm D call. Looked up from germline, CDR1 is ENHRY and CDR2 is SYGVKD. The V end lost 0 bases, the J end lost 0 bases, and 15 bases lay between the germline ends. This CDR3 is 19 amino acids long. Here the CDR3 DNA reads TGTGCCATCAGTGAGTCAGGATCCCCTAGGCTCTCTGGGGCCAACGTCCTGACTTTC. It encodes CAISESGSPRLSGANVLTF.

The chain joins TRBV12-3 or TRBV12-4 to TRBJ1-1, with TRBD1 matching over 7 bases. Losses at the gene ends were 1 base for V and 5 bases for J; bases not matched to a gene: 13. CDR3 length: 17 residues. Written as DNA, the CDR3 is TGTGCCAGCAGTTTAGTGGCAGGGGGGTTTGTTAGGACTGAAGCTTTCTTT. This translates into CASSLVAGGFVRTEAFF.

This clonotype showed up just a few times. The V and J genes are TRBV29-1 and TRBJ2-7, with D unresolved. Trimming removed 1 base at V and 3 bases at J, with 7 bases between. This CDR3 spans 12 amino acids. The germline V gene has CDR1 SQVTM and CDR2 ANQGSEA. This CDR3 reads CSVEGSVYEQYF. The CDR3 DNA reads TGCAGCGTTGAAGGATCCGTCTACGAGCAGTACTTC.

This clonotype turned up a few times. The chain employs TRBV20-1 and TRBJ2-5; D gene unclear. The CDR3 runs to 13 residues. Germline assignment: CDR1 DFQATT and CDR2 SNEGSKA (reference sequence). V was cut by 5 bases and J by 5 bases, with 15 bases left in between. CDR3 loop: CSAWTLERETQYF. CDR3 DNA sequence: TGCAGTGCTTGGACCCTAGAGAGGGAGACCCAGTACTTC.

The genes are TRBV19 and TRBJ2-1, with 8 nucleotides matching TRBD1. V dropped 1 base and J dropped 9; count of bases not matched to a gene: 5. The germline V gene encodes CDR1 LNHDA and CDR2 SQIVND (reference sequence). This CDR3 has 14 amino acids. The CDR3 here is CASSIAPGGVEQFF. The DNA for the CDR3 is TGTGCCAGTAGTATAGCCCCAGGGGGCGTTGAGCAGTTCTTC.

The V call is TRBV12-3 or TRBV12-4, the J call TRBJ2-3, with TRBD2 as a possible D gene (6 bases). The CDR3 spans 17 residues. Trimming cost V 9 bases and J 1 base, with 23 bases left between them. This CDR3 is CASTMPPASVRTDTQYF. The CDR3 DNA reads as TGTGCCAGTACTATGCCACCGGCTAGCGTACGCACAGATACGCAGTATTTT.

The genes are TRBV12-3 or TRBV12-4 and TRBJ1-4; TRBD1 matches at 7 bases. This CDR3 has 15 residues. V dropped 3 bases and J dropped 1; count of bases not matched to a gene: 2. CDR3 coding DNA: TGTGCCAGCAGTTTCAGACAGGGAACTAATGAAAAACTGTTTTTT. Its translation: CASSFRQGTNEKLFF.

This chain connects TRBV5-1 to TRBJ2-7; D may be TRBD1 (6 bases). CDR1 SGHRS and CDR2 YFSETQ come from the germline V gene. The CDR3 covers 14 residues. Trimming stripped 4 bases from V and 5 bases from J, with 16 bases between. The CDR3 is CASSADLRGNEQYF. CDR3 coding DNA: TGCGCCAGCAGCGCTGACCTTAGGGGGAACGAGCAGTACTTC.

V usage is TRBV12-3 or TRBV12-4 and J usage is TRBJ2-3, with TRBD2 matching over 9 bases. With 1 base clipped from V and 14 bases from J, the junction kept 19 bases outside the gene matches. CDR3 length: 17 residues. This CDR3 reads CASSLGSPFIAGAFLYF. CDR3 in DNA: TGTGCCAGCAGTTTAGGCTCCCCTTTCATAGCGGGAGCATTTTTGTATTTT.

The chain joins TRBV4-1 to TRBJ1-1; a weak D match, TRBD1 (5 bases). Trimming took off 3 bases at V and 7 bases at J, with 12 bases between the two ends. Per germline, CDR1 MGHRA and CDR2 YSYEKL. The CDR3 covers 13 residues. CDR3 nucleotide sequence: TGCGCCAGCAGCCACCACGACAGTGTTGAAGCTTTCTTT. It translates to CASSHHDSVEAFF.

This clonotype was detected a few times. The chain joins TRBV7-9 to TRBJ1-1, with 10 positions matching TRBD1. The CDR3 extends over 14 amino acids. The germline gives CDR1 SEHNR, CDR2 FQNEAQ (reference sequence). Trimming took 2 bases from V and 5 from J; bases not matched to a gene: 2. CDR3 protein: CASSLWTGGTEAFF. Here the CDR3 DNA reads TGTGCCAGCAGCTTATGGACAGGGGGAACTGAAGCTTTCTTT.

This chain joins TRBV4-2 and TRBJ2-7; no clear D gene. Germline-derived CDR1 and CDR2 are LGHNA and YNFKEQ. Between the trimmed V and J ends, which lost 0 bases and 7 bases, there was a span of 16 bases. This CDR3 is 15 amino acids long. The CDR3: CASSQDSNGLSEQYF. CDR3 nucleotides: TGTGCCAGCAGCCAAGATAGTAATGGGCTGTCGGAGCAGTACTTC.

In its sample, this clonotype was seen a few times. CDR3 region: CASTSLETGGPDTQYF. The CDR3 nucleotides are TGTGCCAGCACCTCCCTGGAGACAGGGGGCCCAGATACGCAGTATTTT. This chain uses TRBV12-3 or TRBV12-4 with TRBJ2-3; 10 nucleotides align to TRBD1. The trim removed 7 bases at V and 4 bases at J, leaving 11 bases unmatched. The CDR3 is 16 residues long.